This T cell receptor beta chain originates from a study of radiotherapy plus CTLA-4 blockade in lung cancer. General observations from the study: Per reports, early blood T cell clone dynamics, plus interferon-beta, forecast response most strongly. Tumor-origin TCR clones grew in blood after radiotherapy plus ipilimumab.

V shed 2 bases, J shed 6 bases, and the junction held 7 bases outside the gene matches. CDR3 length equals 13 residues. Germline V lookup: CDR1 GTSNPN, CDR2 SVGIG (reference sequence). The method was immunoSEQ multiplex PCR; TCRdb's version includes in-frame clones alone and lacks a portion of them. The sample holds some 71,000 clones, 70% to 80% seen once. As regards this clone: Its cognate antigen is unknown.

The chain recombines TRBV30 with TRBJ2-7; 7 positions agree with TRBD2. This TCR was recovered from a human donor with non-small cell lung cancer whose response to radiotherapy plus ipilimumab could not be evaluated. Some clones in this sample may be carry-over from other donors' samples. Sample: peripheral blood, taken from a patient treated with radiotherapy plus ipilimumab. CDR3 nucleotide sequence: TGTGCCTGGAGTTGGGGCAGGGAGGGCGAGCAGTACTTC. This gives the protein CAWSWGREGEQYF.